This T cell receptor (beta chain) was recovered during a study of CD8+ T cells in alopecia areata. This clone has only one observation. The antigen is not known. Whole-study findings and limits: Possibly because of HLA-related factors, TCR sharing was less clear across patients than in mice. Scalp lesions, especially in alopecia totalis/universalis, had higher clonality than normal scalp. The study also sequences resident alphabeta T cells of normal skin in scalp samples.

The V end was cut by 8 bases, the J end by 6 bases, with 14 bases between. The CDR3 loop spans 13 amino acids. The germline V gene encodes CDR1 MNHEY and CDR2 SMNVEV (reference sequence). Extracted from the samples, RNA was reverse transcribed into cDNA to serve as the sequencing template. Method: immunoSEQ multiplex PCR; TCRdb's copy keeps in-frame clones and lacks some. The sample consists of 130,000 to 150,000 clones, less than 75% of them appearing once. Cell sorting was applied to PBMCs, and CD4+ and CD8+ T cells were collected. This clonotype was sampled from a human donor in good health. This chain uses TRBV27 with TRBJ1-5; possible D gene TRBD1, 6 bases. Sequenced input: CD8+ T cells sorted from blood. The CDR3 protein is CASATGGFQPQHF. The CDR3 DNA sequence: TGTGCCAGCGCGACAGGAGGTTTTCAGCCCCAGCATTTT.